This paragraph covers one T cell receptor (beta chain) sequence. The sample comes from a study of CD8 T cells in Susac syndrome. CDR1 LGHDT and CDR2 YNNKEL come from the germline V gene (reference sequence). The V end was cut by 0 bases, the J end by 6 bases, with 14 bases between. The CDR3 length is 15 residues. An amount of RNA that ranged from about 0.45 to 1 ug was reverse transcribed with random hexamers. TCRdb called the immunoSEQ multiplex PCR reads again in MiXCR, with one record for every CDR3 protein. In the table there are approximately 110,000 distinct CDR3 sequences, approximately 93% of which are singletons. Blood CD8+ and CD4+ T cells underwent high-throughput TCR beta sequencing. Multiple sclerosis controls were treatment-naive patients with stable or active relapsing-remitting disease. TEMRA cells were enriched by FACS, while CD8+ and CD4+ T cells were obtained through a negative isolation that was performed magnetically.

The genes are TRBV3-1 and TRBJ1-2; a possible D gene is TRBD1 (6 bases). The sequenced sample was CD8+ T cells from PBMCs. The sequence was collected from a human donor with multiple sclerosis. The CDR3 bases are TGTGCCAGCAGCCAAGATCACAGGGTGAAGGATGGCTACACCTTC. It yields the protein CASSQDHRVKDGYTF.